Shown below are 21 T cell receptor beta chains from a single sample sequenced in a study of metastatic and nonmetastatic thyroid tumors. None of the patients had undergone any treatment ahead of thyroid surgery. From the PCR reads, TCRdb re-called clones with MiXCR. The data show about 92,000 clones, more than 13% seen once. Specimen: blood. These receptors were obtained from a female donor with papillary thyroid cancer or a benign thyroid nodule (not recorded which). Some clones in this sample may be carry-over from other donors' samples.

Many counts were recorded for this clone. The rearrangement links TRBV7-9 to TRBJ2-5, with 12 nucleotides matching TRBD1. The CDR3 is 16 amino acids. With 3 bases clipped from V and 9 bases from J, the junction kept 11 bases outside the gene matches. The germline CDR1 and CDR2 sequences are SEHNR and FQNEAQ (reference sequence). CDR3 in amino acids: CASSFLGTGGERAQYF. CDR3 sequence (DNA): TGTGCCAGCAGCTTTCTCGGGACAGGGGGCGAAAGGGCCCAGTACTTC.

The chain couples TRBV6-1 to TRBJ1-1; no reliable D call. Germline assignment: CDR1 MNHNS and CDR2 SASEGT. This CDR3 is 14 amino acids long. V was pared by 9 bases and J by 3 bases, with 17 bases between. DNA for the CDR3: TGTGCCAGTGCAGAGGCGTTGGGTGACACTGAAGCTTTCTTT. As protein: CASAEALGDTEAFF.

In this sample, this clone turned up many times. The chain carries TRBV6-6 and TRBJ1-1, with D possibly TRBD1 on 5 matching bases. The V end was cut by 0 bases, the J end by 3 bases, with 11 bases between. There are 15 residues in the CDR3. Germline loops: CDR1 MNHNY, CDR2 SVGAGI (reference sequence). This chain's CDR3 is CASSYSIWGYTEAFF. In DNA form, the CDR3 reads TGTGCCAGCAGTTACTCGATCTGGGGCTACACTGAAGCTTTCTTT.

The sample holds many counts of this clone. The gene calls are TRBV15 and TRBJ2-6, with 8 bases matching TRBD1. This CDR3 contains 18 residues. V shed 4 bases and J 3 bases; nucleotides not matched to a gene: 11. CDR1 LNHNV and CDR2 YYDKDF come from the germline V gene (reference sequence). The CDR3 nucleotides are TGTGCCACCAGCACTCCCCGCCAGGGGGCGGTTGGGGCCAACGTCCTGACTTTC. Protein sequence: CATSTPRQGAVGANVLTF. The full variable domain, with the rest looked up from reference TRBV15 and TRBJ2-6, is DAMVIQNPRYQVTQFGKPVTLSCSQTLNHNVMYWYQQKSSQAPKLLFHYYDKDFNNEADTPDNFQSRRPNTSFCFLDIRSPGLGDTAMYLCATSTPRQGAVGANVLTFGAGSRLTVL.

The table lists this clone with many counts. V gene TRBV14 combines with J gene TRBJ1-1, with no clear D. The V gene lost 2 bases and the J gene lost 4 bases, with 5 bases spanning the gap. CDR1 is SGHDN, CDR2 FVKESK, per germline. The CDR3 length is 12 residues. As DNA, the CDR3 is TGTGCCAGCAGCCAAAAGATCACTGAAGCTTTCTTT. Amino acid sequence: CASSQKITEAFF.

This clone was counted at least ten times. This chain joins TRBV30 and TRBJ2-1; 11 bases align to TRBD2. The CDR3 has 15 amino acids. The germline CDR1 and CDR2 sequences are GTSNPN and SVGIG (reference sequence). The V gene end was trimmed by 6 bases and the J gene end by 8 bases; junction bases not matched to a gene: 12. The CDR3 DNA is TGTGCCTGTCTCCCCCTAGCGGGGGGTACGGATGAGCAGTTCTTC. Amino acids: CACLPLAGGTDEQFF.

This clone was observed a few times. The gene calls are TRBV28 and TRBJ2-5; D perhaps matches TRBD2 (5 bases). Trimming shortened V by 5 bases and J by 2 bases, and 15 bases separated the two germline ends. The CDR3 totals 15 residues. Germline assignment: CDR1 MDHEN and CDR2 SYDVKM. The CDR3 sequence: CASSRFREGQETQYF. The CDR3 DNA reads as TGTGCCAGCAGTAGGTTTCGGGAAGGGCAAGAGACCCAGTACTTC.

This clone has a count of ten or more. V usage is TRBV9 and J usage is TRBJ1-6; D is uncertain. The CDR3 is made up of 14 amino acids. The germline V and J ends were trimmed by 0 bases and 5 bases, with 6 bases remaining between them. Germline CDR1 SGDLS, CDR2 YYNGEE. CDR3 amino acids: CASSVEQNNSPLHF. The CDR3 nucleotides read TGTGCCAGCAGCGTAGAACAGAATAATTCACCCCTCCACTTT.

This clone was counted ten times or more. The chain recombines TRBV24-1 with TRBJ1-2; tentatively, D is TRBD1 (6 bases). The germline V and J ends were trimmed by 9 bases and 4 bases, with 17 bases remaining between them. The CDR3 length is 14 residues. Germline V gene sequence: CDR1 KGHDR, CDR2 SFDVKD. The CDR3 DNA follows: TGTGCCACCCAGGACAGTGCGGCTACCTATGGCTACACCTTC. Protein: CATQDSAATYGYTF.

Details on this clone: One junction end disagrees with the germline gene, perhaps due to a read error. This sequence joins TRBV15 and TRBJ1-3; D gene uncertain. The CDR3 consists of 16 residues. Germline CDR1 is LNHNV and CDR2 is YYDKDF (reference sequence). The CDR3 nucleotides are TGTGCCTCCAGCAGAGACCAGGAAACCTTGTGGAACACCATATATTTT. Protein product: CASSRDQETLWNTIYF. Supplemented by reference TRBV15 and TRBJ1-3, the full variable domain reads DAMVIQNPRYQVTQFGKPVTLSCSQTLNHNVMYWYQQKSSQAPKLLFHYYDKDFNNEADTPDNFQSRRPNTSFCFLDIRSPGLGDTAMYLCASSRDQETLWNTIYFGEGSWLTVV.

This clone was detected only a few times. Within the sample, other DNA sequences also encode this same CDR3. The J gene is TRBJ1-2, the V gene TRBV5-4; no firm D call. Germline loops: CDR1 SGHNT, CDR2 YYREEE (reference sequence). V shed 5 bases and J shed 6 bases, with 11 bases lying between them. This CDR3 is built from 12 residues. Here the CDR3 reads CASSLGSDGYTF. The CDR3 DNA follows: TGTGCCAGCAGTCTGGGGTCGGATGGCTACACCTTC.

The chain carries TRBV5-1 and TRBJ1-5, with D uncertain. The V and J ends lost 0 bases and 4 bases respectively, with 8 bases between them. The CDR3 runs 14 residues. CDR1 SGHRS and CDR2 YFSETQ come from the germline V gene. The CDR3 spells CASSLDGLNQPQHF. The CDR3 DNA reads TGCGCCAGCAGCTTGGATGGTTTGAATCAGCCCCAGCATTTT.

In this sample, this clone turned up many times. The chain combines TRBV12-3 or TRBV12-4 with TRBJ1-5; 10 bases agree with TRBD1. This CDR3 spans 16 amino acids. Trimming cost V 6 bases and J 3 bases; bases outside gene matches: 8. CDR3 sequence reads: CASSQGTGVYNQPQHF. The CDR3 DNA sequence: TGTGCCAGCAGCCAGGGGACAGGGGTTTACAATCAGCCCCAGCATTTT.

Details on this clone: A much larger clone sits a single nucleotide away, making a read error possible. The chain is built from TRBV5-1 and TRBJ2-2, with D unclear. Germline V gene lookup returns CDR1 SGHRS and CDR2 YFSETQ. This CDR3 is 15 amino acids long. V dropped 7 bases and J dropped 0 bases, with 13 bases sitting between them. The CDR3 is CASRLRTTNTGELFF. The CDR3 nucleotides are TGCGCCAGCCGACTTCGAACCACGAACACCGGGGAGCTGTTTTTT.

This clone was seen repeatedly, ten times or more. The chain couples TRBV27 to TRBJ1-1; no clear D gene. V lost 5 bases and J lost 0, with 7 bases in between. The CDR3 totals 13 residues. CDR1 is MNHEY, CDR2 SMNVEV, per germline (reference sequence). The CDR3 spells CASSLMMNTEAFF. In DNA form, the CDR3 reads TGTGCCAGCAGTCTCATGATGAACACTGAAGCTTTCTTT.

A word on this clone: Likely a read error: the CDR3 ends without its conserved phenylalanine or tryptophan. This chain joins TRBV6-1 and TRBJ1-1; D remains unclear. The CDR3 spans 15 residues. CDR1 MNHNS and CDR2 SASEGT come from the germline V gene. Trimming stripped 6 bases from V and 5 bases from J, with 19 bases between. CDR3 region: CASSQTAQVGTEAFN. The CDR3, as DNA: TGTGCCAGCAGCCAAACGGCGCAAGTAGGGACTGAAGCTTTCAAT.

With respect to this clone: With a much larger clone just one base away, this may be a read error. V and J are TRBV5-8 and TRBJ1-5, with 7 positions matching TRBD1. Trimming at V came to 4 bases and at J to 5 bases, leaving 12 bases not matched to a gene. CDR1 and CDR2 (germline): SGHTS, YDEGEE. The CDR3 totals 16 residues. CDR3 amino acids: CASSTGQFMLDQPQHF. The DNA of the CDR3 is TGTGCCAGCAGCACGGGACAGTTCATGCTGGATCAGCCCCAGCATTTT.

This clone was seen at least ten times. This rearrangement joins TRBV5-1 to TRBJ2-3; 9 bases fit TRBD2. The germline V gene has CDR1 SGHRS and CDR2 YFSETQ. Losses at the gene ends were 4 bases for V and 3 bases for J; bases not matched to a gene: 12. The CDR3 is made up of 17 amino acids. The CDR3 sequence: CASSREASGDKTDTQYF. Here the CDR3 DNA reads TGCGCCAGCAGCAGGGAGGCTAGCGGGGACAAAACAGATACGCAGTATTTT. The whole variable domain, filled in from reference TRBV5-1 and TRBJ2-3, reads KAGVTQTPRYLIKTRGQQVTLSCSPISGHRSVSWYQQTPGQGLQFLFEYFSETQRNKGNFPGRFSGRQFSNSRSEMNVSTLELGDSALYLCASSREASGDKTDTQYFGPGTRLTVL.

At least ten counts were recorded for this clone. The genes are TRBV30 and TRBJ2-7; 7 nucleotides match TRBD2. J lost 5 bases, V lost 2 bases, and 9 bases had no gene match. Germline V gives CDR1 GTSNPN, CDR2 SVGIG (reference sequence). CDR3 size: 14 residues. This chain's CDR3 is CAWSTSLGRDEQYF. For the CDR3, the DNA is TGTGCCTGGAGTACCTCCCTTGGGAGGGACGAGCAGTACTTC. The full variable domain, its missing parts supplied by reference TRBV30 and TRBJ2-7, is SQTIHQWPATLVQPVGSPLSLECTVEGTSNPNLYWYRQAAGRGLQLLFYSVGIGQISSEVPQNLSASRPQDRQFILSSKKLLLSDSGFYLCAWSTSLGRDEQYFGPGTRLTVT.

This clone was counted ten times or more. Since a much larger clone is just one base distant, this may be a read error. Other DNA variants within this sample encode the same CDR3. The rearrangement links TRBV19 to TRBJ2-2; perhaps TRBD1 as D (5 bases). V dropped 8 bases and J dropped 6 bases, with 13 bases sitting between them. Germline loops: CDR1 LNHDA, CDR2 SQIVND (reference sequence). This CDR3 is built from 13 residues. The CDR3 DNA follows: TGTGCCAGTCCTGATAGGGGTTCCGGGGAGCTGTTTTTT. Protein product: CASPDRGSGELFF.

This clone has just a few counts. The chain combines TRBV6-4 with TRBJ2-3; no clear D. The CDR3 sequence is 14 residues long. With 9 bases removed from V and 1 base from J, the gap between germline ends came to 14 bases. CDR1 MRHNA and CDR2 SNTAGT come from the germline V gene. CDR3 sequence: CARSTRSGTDTQYF. As DNA, the CDR3 is TGTGCCAGAAGCACGCGGTCTGGCACAGATACGCAGTATTTT.